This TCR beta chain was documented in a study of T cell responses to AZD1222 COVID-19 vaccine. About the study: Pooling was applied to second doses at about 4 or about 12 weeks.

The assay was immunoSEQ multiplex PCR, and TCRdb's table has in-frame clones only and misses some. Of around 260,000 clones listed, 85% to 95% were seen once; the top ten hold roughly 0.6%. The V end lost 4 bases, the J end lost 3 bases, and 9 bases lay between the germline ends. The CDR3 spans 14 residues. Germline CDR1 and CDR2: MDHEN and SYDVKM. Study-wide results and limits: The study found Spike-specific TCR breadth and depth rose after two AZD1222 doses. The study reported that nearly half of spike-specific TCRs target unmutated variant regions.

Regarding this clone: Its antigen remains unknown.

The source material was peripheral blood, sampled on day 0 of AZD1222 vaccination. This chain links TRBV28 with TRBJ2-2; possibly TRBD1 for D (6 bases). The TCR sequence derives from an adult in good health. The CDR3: CASSSGQYTGELFF. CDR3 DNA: TGTGCCAGCAGTTCCGGACAGTACACCGGGGAGCTGTTTTTT.